This TCR beta chain originates from a study of T-cell memory formation after mild COVID-19. CDR1 and CDR2 from the germline V gene are LGHNA and YSLEER. V gave up 4 bases and J gave up 5 bases; unmatched junction bases: 10. This CDR3 has 16 amino acids. This clonotype was seen ten or more times. TCRdb re-analysed the 5' RACE reads in MiXCR, keeping a single row per CDR3 protein. The table includes tens of thousands of distinct CDR3 sequences, 11% detected once. The V gene is TRBV4-3, the J gene TRBJ2-5; 10 nucleotides align to TRBD2. What was sequenced was PBMCs or a T cell subset sorted from them (not recorded which). This TCR was recovered from a man in his late teens or twenties who had mild COVID-19 (a few samples of this study predate the infection). Cell type and time point are not known. The CDR3 spells CASSRSTASGGETQYF. The CDR3 DNA reads TGCGCCAGCAGCCGGTCAACGGCTAGCGGGGGTGAGACCCAGTACTTC.